This TCR beta chain was obtained from a study of T-cell reconstitution after alpha-beta-depleted transplantation in children. The CDR3 is made up of 14 amino acids. The germline V gene has CDR1 MNHEY and CDR2 SVGAGI. The ends were cut back, 2 bases at V and 5 bases at J, with 10 bases in the middle. TCRbeta library preparation incorporated unique molecular identifiers. One entry per CDR3 protein results from TCRdb running MiXCR on the PCR reads. The table has about 230,000 distinct CDR3 sequences, 9% to 10% seen once; the top ten hold roughly 5.1%. The clonotype comes from a human donor who donated a stem cell graft to a child with SCID. Here the sequenced sample was PBMCs from the stem cell graft donor, taken from the stem cell graft. The chain couples TRBV6-5 to TRBJ2-1; D is perhaps TRBD1 or TRBD2 (5 bases each). This CDR3 is CASSYGGLNNEQFF. The CDR3 bases are TGTGCCAGCAGTTACGGGGGATTAAACAATGAGCAGTTCTTC.